This TCR beta chain was captured in a study of blood T cell repertoires in COVID-19. J lost 7 bases, V lost 7 bases, and 19 bases had no gene match. The CDR3 is 16 residues long. Germline V gives CDR1 MNHEY, CDR2 SMNVEV (reference sequence). This clone was detected only once. Clones were sequenced by immunoSEQ multiplex PCR, and TCRdb holds only the in-frame ones, with some missing. The sample lists fewer than 90,000 clones, roughly 88% seen once, with approximately 8.4% in the top ten. This receptor was obtained from a man aged 25 to 40 with acute or convalescent COVID-19. The chain is built from TRBV27 and TRBJ2-7; 7 bases are shared with TRBD2. The sample comprised peripheral blood. The CDR3: CASTSGPGGPNREQYF. In DNA, the CDR3 is TGTGCCAGCACCTCGGGGCCGGGAGGCCCCAACCGGGAGCAGTACTTC.